What follows describes a single TCR beta chain. The sample belongs to a study of OX40 agonist ivuxolimab in advanced cancers. Study at large: In this trial design, patients received ivuxolimab intravenously at 0.01 to 10 mg/kg every 2 weeks.

J gave up 0 bases and V 7 bases, and 17 bases lay outside the gene matches. Germline V gene sequence: CDR1 SEHNR, CDR2 FQNEAQ (reference sequence). The CDR3 is 18 residues long. Only in-frame clones appear in the TCRdb table, and some are missing; sequencing was by immunoSEQ multiplex PCR. Of roughly 25,000 clones listed, 73% are singletons. V usage is TRBV7-9 and J usage is TRBJ1-1; 7 bases line up with TRBD1. The starting material was CD4+ or CD8+ T cells sorted from blood, obtained in a trial of the OX40 agonist ivuxolimab. This clonotype originated in an adult with an advanced solid tumor such as melanoma, head and neck, liver or kidney cancer. The CDR3 DNA sequence: TGTGCCAGCACCGTAAACAGGGGTAGGAATGTGTTGAACACTGAAGCTTTCTTT. It encodes CASTVNRGRNVLNTEAFF.